Below are 30 T cell receptor beta chains sequenced from a single sample in a study of shared clonotypes between healthy human individuals. Libraries were prepared by immunoSEQ multiplex PCR; TCRdb keeps only in-frame clonotypes and omits some of them. The sample lists 980,000 or so clones, 76% seen once, with roughly 1.5% in the top ten. The sequenced material came from memory CD4+ T cells sorted from blood. Regarding subset: CD45RA-negative fraction. The receptors come from a man younger than 35 in good health.

This clone was picked up one time. This chain links TRBV30 with TRBJ1-2; D not certain. The CDR3 has 12 amino acids. Looked up from germline, CDR1 is GTSNPN and CDR2 is SVGIG (reference sequence). The ends were cut back, 8 bases at V and 10 bases at J, with 20 bases in the middle. For the CDR3, the DNA is TGTGCCGGTCATGGAGGCGTTACTGACTACACCTTC. Protein: CAGHGGVTDYTF.

Turning to this clone: This probably arose from a read error, given a far larger clone one base away. This chain joins TRBV6-1 and TRBJ2-2; the D is unclear. The CDR3 is made up of 14 amino acids. V was pared by 2 bases and J by 0 bases, with 4 bases between. Germline assignment: CDR1 MNHNS and CDR2 SASEGT. CDR3 coding DNA: TGTGCCAGCAGTGAACAGGCGAACACCGGGGAGCTGTTTTTT. Its translation is CASSEQANTGELFF.

The CDR3 reads CASSPQRADGPYNSPLHF. CDR3 nucleotide sequence: TGTGCCAGCTCACCACAACGGGCAGACGGCCCCTATAATTCACCCCTCCACTTT. The chain joins TRBV18 to TRBJ1-6, with D unresolved. The germline gives CDR1 KGHSH, CDR2 LQKENI. The CDR3 spans 18 residues. The germline V and J ends were trimmed by 1 base and 2 bases, with 15 bases remaining between them.

The V and J genes are TRBV29-1 and TRBJ1-4; D ambiguous. The CDR3 has 16 residues. Germline CDR1 SQVTM, CDR2 ANQGSEA. Trimming took 0 bases from V and 8 from J, leaving 19 bases between them. CDR3: CSVEDPVRGIGEKLFF. For the CDR3, the DNA is TGCAGCGTTGAAGATCCCGTACGGGGTATAGGGGAAAAACTGTTTTTT.

This rearrangement joins TRBV9 to TRBJ2-2, with D tentatively TRBD1 (6 bases). Germline CDR1 SGDLS, CDR2 YYNGEE. The germline V and J ends were trimmed by 4 bases and 7 bases, with 17 bases remaining between them. The CDR3 is made up of 15 amino acids. The CDR3 bases are TGTGCCAGCAGCCGGGAACAGGGTATTGGCGGGGAGCTGTTTTTT. This gives the protein CASSREQGIGGELFF.

The V call is TRBV7-9, the J call TRBJ1-2; no reliable D call. The length of the CDR3 is 12 residues. Per germline, CDR1 SEHNR and CDR2 FQNEAQ (reference sequence). V lost 5 bases to trimming and J lost 4 bases, with 8 bases between them. CDR3 sequence: CASSLGLYGYTF. The DNA for the CDR3 is TGTGCCAGCAGCCTTGGACTCTATGGCTACACCTTC.

The CDR3 DNA reads as TGCAGCGTAGACAGCGGACTCCCGAACACTGAAGCTTTCTTT. It translates to CSVDSGLPNTEAFF. The chain has TRBV29-1 and TRBJ1-1, with D possibly TRBD1 on 5 matching bases. Germline assignment: CDR1 SQVTM and CDR2 ANQGSEA. The V end lost 6 bases, the J end lost 1 base, and 15 bases lay between the germline ends. The CDR3 contains 14 residues.

V is TRBV2 and J is TRBJ2-7; D call uncertain. The V end was cut by 7 bases, the J end by 3 bases, with 13 bases between. CDR1 and CDR2 from the germline V gene are SNHLY and FYNNEI. The CDR3 has 13 residues. CDR3 region: CASNPDPVYEQYF. The CDR3 bases are TGTGCCAGCAACCCGGACCCGGTCTACGAGCAGTACTTC.

Concerning this clone itself: The same CDR3 arises from other DNA sequences in this sample as well. The chain carries TRBV7-2 and TRBJ1-2, with 10 bases identical to TRBD1. V shed 6 bases, J shed 3 bases, and the junction held 1 base outside the gene matches. Germline V gene sequence: CDR1 SGHTA, CDR2 FQGNSA. The length of the CDR3 is 13 residues. The CDR3 sequence: CASRDRGDYGYTF. DNA for the CDR3: TGTGCCAGCAGGGACAGGGGGGACTATGGCTACACCTTC.

Comments on this clone: Other nucleotide sequences from this sample produce the same CDR3. The chain is built from TRBV9 and TRBJ1-2; D is undetermined. Per germline, CDR1 SGDLS and CDR2 YYNGEE. V was cut by 0 bases and J by 8 bases, with 8 bases left in between. CDR3 size: 12 residues. The CDR3 nucleotides are TGTGCCAGCAGCGTAGGAGGTAGCGGCTACACCTTC. Protein sequence: CASSVGGSGYTF. Looking up the rest from reference TRBV9 and TRBJ1-2 gives the full variable domain: DSGVTQTPKHLITATGQRVTLRCSPRSGDLSVYWYQQSLDQGLQFLIQYYNGEERAKGNILERFSAQQFPDLHSELNLSSLELGDSALYFCASSVGGSGYTFGSGTRLTVV.

The chain combines TRBV29-1 with TRBJ1-5; D gene uncertain. V lost 7 bases, J lost 1 base, and 8 bases lay in between. Looked up from germline, CDR1 is SQVTM and CDR2 is ANQGSEA. The CDR3 is 12 residues long. The CDR3 bases are TGCAGCGCCCAAAGCAGCAATCAGCCCCAGCATTTT. This encodes CSAQSSNQPQHF.

As regards this clone: This sample also contains other DNA sequences that code for the same CDR3. J is TRBJ1-1 and V is TRBV7-9; D gene unclear. From germline, CDR1 is SEHNR and CDR2 FQNEAQ (reference sequence). The length of the CDR3 is 15 residues. Trimming took 5 bases from V and 0 from J, leaving 13 bases between them. Here the CDR3 reads CASSPRGGMNTEAFF. CDR3 DNA: TGTGCCAGCAGCCCGCGGGGTGGGATGAACACTGAAGCTTTCTTT.

This chain connects TRBV5-8 to TRBJ1-1; D not resolved. CDR3 length equals 16 residues. V was clipped by 0 bases and J by 1 base, with 13 bases between them. Germline CDR1 SGHTS, CDR2 YDEGEE. This CDR3 is CASSLGQVNSNTEAFF. In DNA form, the CDR3 reads TGTGCCAGCAGCTTGGGACAAGTAAATTCGAACACTGAAGCTTTCTTT.

Only a few counts were recorded for this clone. The rearrangement links TRBV30 to TRBJ2-2; D perhaps matches TRBD2 (5 bases). V lost 4 bases to trimming and J lost 5 bases, with 17 bases between them. This CDR3 comprises 15 residues. Germline CDR1 reads GTSNPN; CDR2 reads SVGIG (reference sequence). The CDR3 region has the DNA TGTGCCTGGAACCGGGATCCGGGGTATACCGGGGAGCTGTTTTTT. This encodes CAWNRDPGYTGELFF.

The chain employs TRBV6-5 and TRBJ1-6, with TRBD1 as a possible D gene (6 bases). CDR1 MNHEY and CDR2 SVGAGI come from the germline V gene. The CDR3 is 16 amino acids. V was trimmed by 4 bases and J by 7 bases, leaving 17 bases between them. CDR3 sequence reads: CASSSGPGTLNSPLHF. Here the CDR3 DNA reads TGTGCCAGCAGTTCGGGTCCCGGGACACTAAATTCACCCCTCCACTTT.

This chain uses TRBV6-1 with TRBJ2-3, with TRBD1 as a possible D gene (6 bases). CDR3 length: 16 amino acids. Trimming took 3 bases from V and 2 from J, leaving 15 bases between them. The germline V gene has CDR1 MNHNS and CDR2 SASEGT. CDR3 loop: CASSDYRDIITDTQYF. The CDR3 nucleotides read TGTGCCAGCAGTGACTACCGGGACATTATCACAGATACGCAGTATTTT.

The genes are TRBV10-1 and TRBJ2-1; 15 nucleotides match TRBD2. The CDR3 is 18 residues long. Germline V gives CDR1 WNHNN, CDR2 SYGVQD (reference sequence). The V gene end was trimmed by 3 bases and the J gene end by 3 bases; junction bases not matched to a gene: 6. The CDR3, as DNA: TGCGCCAGCAGTGATAATTGGACTAGCGGGAGGGTCTACAATGAGCAGTTCTTC. Its translation is CASSDNWTSGRVYNEQFF.

The V call is TRBV20-1, the J call TRBJ2-5; TRBD2 might be the D (6 bases). Trimming took off 8 bases at V and 2 bases at J, with 6 bases between the two ends. This CDR3 region has 10 residues. Germline V gene lookup returns CDR1 DFQATT and CDR2 SNEGSKA (reference sequence). CDR3 bases: TGCAGTAGCGGGCAAGAGACCCAGTACTTC. Residues: CSSGQETQYF.

The gene calls are TRBV5-4 and TRBJ2-2; possibly TRBD2 for D (6 bases). The CDR3 consists of 16 residues. Trimming stripped 3 bases from V and 3 bases from J, with 15 bases between. Germline CDR1 reads SGHNT; CDR2 reads YYREEE (reference sequence). CDR3 nucleotide sequence: TGTGCCAGCAGCTCCCGAGGCGGGGATTACACCGGGGAGCTGTTTTTT. It specifies CASSSRGGDYTGELFF.

This chain connects TRBV18 to TRBJ2-7, with 7 bases fitting TRBD1. Germline CDR1 is KGHSH and CDR2 is LQKENI. V shed 4 bases and J 4 bases; nucleotides not matched to a gene: 13. The length of the CDR3 is 16 residues. The CDR3 nucleotides are TGTGCCAGCTCACAGTCCAGGGGGATACACGGGTACGAGCAGTACTTC. Translation gives CASSQSRGIHGYEQYF.

The V and J genes are TRBV11-2 and TRBJ2-2; the match to TRBD2 covers 10 bases. Germline V gives CDR1 SGHAT, CDR2 FQNNGV. The CDR3 runs 15 residues. Trimming took 2 bases from V and 7 from J; bases not matched to a gene: 4. The CDR3 bases are TGTGCCAGCAGCTTAAGCGGGAGGGGGAGCGGGGAGCTGTTTTTT. As protein: CASSLSGRGSGELFF.

The chain couples TRBV4-1 to TRBJ1-3; TRBD1 agrees at 10 bases. The CDR3 is 20 residues long. The J segment lost 0 bases and the V segment lost 3 bases, leaving 14 bases of the junction unmatched. Germline V gene data show CDR1 as MGHRA and CDR2 as YSYEKL. This CDR3 is CASSHLPGTGATFSGNTIYF. In nucleotides, the CDR3 is TGCGCCAGCAGCCATCTGCCAGGGACAGGGGCGACATTCTCTGGAAACACCATATATTTT.

This chain uses TRBV5-4 with TRBJ2-3, with 7 bases matching TRBD1. The germline CDR1 and CDR2 sequences are SGHNT and YYREEE (reference sequence). This CDR3 is 16 amino acids long. V was pared by 5 bases and J by 0 bases, with 9 bases of the junction left unmatched. In DNA, the CDR3 is TGTGCCAGCAGTTTCGAAGACAGGGCGAGCACAGATACGCAGTATTTT. Its translation: CASSFEDRASTDTQYF.

The chain links TRBV5-6 to TRBJ1-2; a possible D gene is TRBD1 (5 bases). Trimming stripped 0 bases from V and 4 bases from J, with 13 bases between. CDR1 and CDR2 (germline): SGHDT, YYEEEE. The CDR3 covers 15 residues. CDR3 sequence: CASSLEGRGFYGYTF. The CDR3 DNA is TGTGCCAGCAGCTTGGAGGGTCGGGGCTTCTATGGCTACACCTTC.

In regard to this clone: A far more abundant clone sits one base away, making this likely a read error. V is TRBV6-6 and J is TRBJ2-1; TRBD2 aligns across 9 bases. The CDR3 runs to 13 residues. Trimming cost V 10 bases and J 7 bases; bases outside gene matches: 8. Germline V gives CDR1 MNHNY, CDR2 SVGAGI (reference sequence). As DNA, the CDR3 is TGTGCCACCGGGACTAGCAATGTAAATGAGCAGTTCTTC. Protein sequence: CATGTSNVNEQFF.

V is TRBV7-2 and J is TRBJ1-5; D gene ambiguous. The CDR3 consists of 14 residues. Trimming took 2 bases from V and 2 from J, leaving 7 bases between them. The germline CDR1 and CDR2 sequences are SGHTA and FQGNSA. CDR3 in DNA: TGTGCCAGCAGCTTACGAAGGGGCAATCAGCCCCAGCATTTT. Amino acids: CASSLRRGNQPQHF. The variable domain in full, completed from reference TRBV7-2 and TRBJ1-5, reads GAGVSQSPSNKVTEKGKDVELRCDPISGHTALYWYRQSLGQGLEFLIYFQGNSAPDKSGLPSDRFSAERTGGSVSTLTIQRTQQEDSAVYLCASSLRRGNQPQHFGDGTRLSIL.

In this sample, this clone turned up a few times. The chain is built from TRBV30 and TRBJ1-5, with unresolved D. The CDR3 length is 15 residues. Trimming left V 0 bases short and J 2 bases short, with 11 bases between. Germline CDR1 GTSNPN, CDR2 SVGIG (reference sequence). CDR3 region: CAWSVQEGGNQPQHF. The CDR3 DNA sequence: TGTGCCTGGAGTGTACAAGAGGGAGGCAATCAGCCCCAGCATTTT.

The rearrangement links TRBV30 to TRBJ1-2, with 11 bases matching TRBD1. Germline trimming cut 0 bases from V and 7 bases from J; bases unmatched to any gene: 7. This CDR3 has 15 amino acids. CDR1 GTSNPN and CDR2 SVGIG come from the germline V gene (reference sequence). DNA of the CDR3: TGTGCCTGGAGTGTACTGGGACAGGGGGTTGTTGGCTACACCTTC. Translated: CAWSVLGQGVVGYTF.

This chain links TRBV28 with TRBJ2-4, with a tentative D call TRBD2 (6 bases). The CDR3 runs to 16 residues. Trimming took 2 bases from V and 5 from J, leaving 16 bases between them. Germline lookup yields CDR1 MDHEN and CDR2 SYDVKM. CDR3 in DNA: TGTGCCAGCAGTTTACCCTCGTCTAGCGCCCAAAACATTCAGTACTTC. Translation gives CASSLPSSSAQNIQYF.

The chain couples TRBV10-2 to TRBJ2-2, with a possible D match to TRBD1 (5 bases). Trimming pared 5 bases from V and 2 bases from J, leaving 9 bases between. Germline CDR1 and CDR2: WSHSY and SAAADI. The CDR3 spans 14 residues. The CDR3 region is CASSLDSNTGELFF. As DNA, the CDR3 is TGCGCCAGCAGTCTCGACAGCAACACCGGGGAGCTGTTTTTT.